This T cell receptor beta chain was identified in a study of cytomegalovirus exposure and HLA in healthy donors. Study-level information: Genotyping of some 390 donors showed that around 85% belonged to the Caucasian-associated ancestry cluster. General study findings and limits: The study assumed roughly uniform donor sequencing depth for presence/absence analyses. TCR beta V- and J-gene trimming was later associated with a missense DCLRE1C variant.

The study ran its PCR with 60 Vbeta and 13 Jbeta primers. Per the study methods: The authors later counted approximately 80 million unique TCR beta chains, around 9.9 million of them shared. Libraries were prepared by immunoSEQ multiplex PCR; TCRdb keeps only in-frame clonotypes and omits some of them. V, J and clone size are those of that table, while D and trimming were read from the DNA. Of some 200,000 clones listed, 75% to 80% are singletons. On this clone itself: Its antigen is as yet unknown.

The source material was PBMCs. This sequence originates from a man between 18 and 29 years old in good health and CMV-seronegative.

The chain's CDR3 is CASSSLGRWETQYF. The CDR3 DNA follows: TGTGCCAGCAGTTCACTAGGGAGGTGGGAGACCCAGTACTTC. J is TRBJ2-5 and V is TRBV11-3, with a weak D call TRBD2 (6 bases). Germline V gene sequence: CDR1 SGHNT, CDR2 YENEEA. V shed 6 bases and J shed 5 bases, with 16 bases lying between them. The CDR3 loop spans 14 amino acids. Filled out from reference TRBV11-3 and TRBJ2-5, the complete variable domain reads EAGVVQSPRYKIIEKKQPVAFWCNPISGHNTLYWYLQNLGQGPELLIRYENEEAVDDSQLPKDRFSAERLKGVDSTLKIQPAELGDSAVYLCASSSLGRWETQYFGPGTRLLVL.